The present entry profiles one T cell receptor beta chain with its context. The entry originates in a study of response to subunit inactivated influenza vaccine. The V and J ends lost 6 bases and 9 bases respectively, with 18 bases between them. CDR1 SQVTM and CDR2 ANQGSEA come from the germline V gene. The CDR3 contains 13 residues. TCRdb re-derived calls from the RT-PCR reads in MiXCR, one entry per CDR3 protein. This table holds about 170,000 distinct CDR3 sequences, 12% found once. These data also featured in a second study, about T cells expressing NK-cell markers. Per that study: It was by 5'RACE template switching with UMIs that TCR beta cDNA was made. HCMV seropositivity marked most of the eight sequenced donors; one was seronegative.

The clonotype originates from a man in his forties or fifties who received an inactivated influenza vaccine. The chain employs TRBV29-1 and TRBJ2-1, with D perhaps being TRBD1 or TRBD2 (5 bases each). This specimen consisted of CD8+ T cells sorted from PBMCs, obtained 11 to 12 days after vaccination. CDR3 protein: CSVLPGLEGEQFF. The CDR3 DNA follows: TGCAGCGTCCTTCCAGGGCTAGAGGGTGAGCAGTTCTTC.